The 17 T cell receptor beta chains below all came from one sample that was sequenced in a study of PD-L1 blockade in urothelial cancer. Generated by immunoSEQ multiplex PCR, the TCRdb table keeps only in-frame clones and is missing some. The table lists roughly 36,000 clones, around 89% of them singletons, with approximately 1.9% in the top ten. Sequenced here: PBMCs, sampled around atezolizumab (anti-PD-L1) treatment. These receptors came from a man in his sixties with urothelial cancer.

This sequence joins TRBV5-4 and TRBJ2-3; D gene ambiguous. V was trimmed by 1 base and J by 3 bases, leaving 3 bases between them. Germline V lookup: CDR1 SGHNT, CDR2 YYREEE (reference sequence). The CDR3 loop spans 12 amino acids. This CDR3 reads CASSLQTDTQYF. The CDR3 DNA sequence: TGTGCCAGCAGCTTGCAAACAGATACGCAGTATTTT.

This clone was recorded only once. The rearrangement joins TRBV7-3 to TRBJ2-7, with D tentatively TRBD2 (5 bases). The CDR3 has 14 amino acids. Germline CDR1 is SGHTA and CDR2 is FQGTGA. V lost 5 bases, J lost 0 bases, and 11 bases lay in between. The CDR3 DNA sequence: TGTGCCAGCAGCCCCCGGGGTAGCTCCTACGAGCAGTACTTC. Translating it yields CASSPRGSSYEQYF.

The chain recombines TRBV10-3 with TRBJ1-1, with 9 positions matching TRBD1. V trimming: 6 bases; J trimming: 6 bases; junction bases outside the gene matches: 17. Germline loops: CDR1 ENHRY, CDR2 SYGVKD. CDR3 length: 17 amino acids. In nucleotides, the CDR3 is TGTGCCATCAGCCCGACAGGGGGAAAGGGAAGTAGCGCTGAAGCTTTCTTT. As protein: CAISPTGGKGSSAEAFF.

The chain recombines TRBV28 with TRBJ2-7; D unresolved. CDR1 is MDHEN and CDR2 is SYDVKM in the germline V gene. Trimming took 11 bases from V and 5 from J, leaving 10 bases between them. The CDR3 is 10 residues long. CDR3: CALLVHEQYF. As DNA, the CDR3 is TGTGCCCTTCTTGTCCACGAGCAGTACTTC. The full variable domain, completed using reference TRBV28 and TRBJ2-7, is DVKVTQSSRYLVKRTGEKVFLECVQDMDHENMFWYRQDPGLGLRLIYFSYDVKMKEKGDIPEGYSVSREKKERFSLILESASTNQTSMYLCALLVHEQYFGPGTRLTVT.

The gene calls are TRBV5-1 and TRBJ2-1; 12 bases are a match to TRBD2. This CDR3 is 14 amino acids long. J lost 15 bases, V lost 3 bases, and 10 bases had no gene match. Germline values: CDR1 SGHRS, CDR2 YFSETQ. The CDR3 region has the DNA TGCGCCAGCAGCTATGGGACTAGCGGGTTCGAACCGTTCTTC. Translation: CASSYGTSGFEPFF.

The chain links TRBV11-2 to TRBJ2-4, with TRBD1 as a possible D gene (5 bases). Trimming pared 5 bases from V and 2 bases from J, leaving 19 bases between. CDR3 length: 17 residues. Germline V lookup: CDR1 SGHAT, CDR2 FQNNGV. The CDR3 bases are TGTGCCAGCAGCGCCAGGACATCCAAGCACTCCAAAAACATTCAGTACTTC. It translates to CASSARTSKHSKNIQYF.

The V and J genes are TRBV29-1 and TRBJ2-7, with TRBD1 matching over 10 bases. CDR3 length equals 13 residues. Trimming took 7 bases from V and 3 from J; bases not matched to a gene: 6. Per the germline V gene, CDR1 is SQVTM and CDR2 is ANQGSEA. The CDR3 here is CSGPGTGVYEQYF. The CDR3 nucleotides read TGCAGCGGACCCGGGACAGGGGTCTACGAGCAGTACTTC.

The chain couples TRBV4-3 to TRBJ2-1; D is uncertain. CDR1 is LGHNA and CDR2 is YSLEER in the germline V gene. Trimming took off 1 base at V and 8 bases at J, with 15 bases between the two ends. CDR3 length: 15 amino acids. The CDR3 nucleotides are TGCGCCAGCAGCCAAGGCGACGGAGATCCCTATGAGCAGTTCTTC. Protein product: CASSQGDGDPYEQFF.

V gene TRBV7-9 combines with J gene TRBJ1-5, with D unresolved. V lost 1 base, J lost 6 bases, and 4 bases lay in between. Germline V CDR1 and CDR2: SEHNR, FQNEAQ (reference sequence). CDR3 length equals 12 residues. The chain's CDR3 is CASSLGSQPQHF. The CDR3 nucleotides are TGTGCCAGCAGCTTAGGGAGTCAGCCCCAGCATTTT.

The chain links TRBV19 to TRBJ1-1; TRBD1 matches at 7 bases. Germline V lookup: CDR1 LNHDA, CDR2 SQIVND (reference sequence). The CDR3 totals 14 residues. The J segment lost 3 bases and the V segment lost 6 bases, leaving 7 bases of the junction unmatched. CDR3 sequence reads: CASRRGRGDTEAFF. CDR3 in DNA: TGTGCCAGTAGGAGGGGGCGAGGCGACACTGAAGCTTTCTTT.

The chain links TRBV4-2 to TRBJ1-2; tentative D call: TRBD1 (5 bases). The CDR3 has 14 amino acids. The V gene's germline CDR1 is LGHNA and CDR2 YNFKEQ. V lost 5 bases, J lost 6 bases, and 16 bases lay in between. The CDR3 DNA follows: TGTGCCAGCAGCAAAGGACTGGACACCGATGGCTACACCTTC. Translating gives CASSKGLDTDGYTF.

The chain recombines TRBV19 with TRBJ2-1; TRBD2 matches at 11 bases. The CDR3 sequence is 18 residues long. Germline CDR1 and CDR2: LNHDA and SQIVND (reference sequence). The V and J ends lost 6 bases and 4 bases, in that order; junction bases with no gene match: 14. The CDR3 sequence: CASSLGVSSGGYYNEQFF. The CDR3 region has the DNA TGTGCCAGTAGCTTAGGGGTGTCTAGCGGGGGGTATTACAATGAGCAGTTCTTC.

The J gene is TRBJ2-7, the V gene TRBV27; 7 nucleotides agree with TRBD1. This CDR3 has 14 residues. The germline gives CDR1 MNHEY, CDR2 SMNVEV (reference sequence). V was clipped by 5 bases and J by 6 bases; unmatched bases: 10. CDR3 nucleotides: TGTGCCAGCAGTCCCGGACAGGCCTCTCTCGAGCAGTACTTC. It encodes CASSPGQASLEQYF.

The rearrangement uses TRBV19 and TRBJ2-1; D is possibly TRBD1 (6 bases). The germline V gene encodes CDR1 LNHDA and CDR2 SQIVND (reference sequence). The CDR3 extends over 16 amino acids. The V gene lost 2 bases and the J gene lost 1 base, with 12 bases spanning the gap. CDR3 nucleotides: TGTGCCAGTAGTATATTGACAGGTATTTCCTACAATGAGCAGTTCTTC. Translation: CASSILTGISYNEQFF.

The chain employs TRBV7-6 and TRBJ2-3, with 13 bases matching TRBD2. The CDR3 totals 16 residues. With 5 bases clipped from V and 2 bases from J, the junction kept 4 bases outside the gene matches. In germline, CDR1 is SGHVS, CDR2 FNYEAQ. The CDR3 DNA sequence: TGTGCCAGCAGCCGCACTAGCGGGGGGGCCACAGATACGCAGTATTTT. The encoded protein is CASSRTSGGATDTQYF. Full variable domain (missing parts from reference TRBV7-6 and TRBJ2-3): GAGVSQSPRYKVTKRGQDVALRCDPISGHVSLYWYRQALGQGPEFLTYFNYEAQQDKSGLPNDRFSAERPEGSISTLTIQRTEQRDSAMYRCASSRTSGGATDTQYFGPGTRLTVL.

The genes are TRBV7-2 and TRBJ1-4; TRBD1 agrees at 8 bases. The germline CDR1 and CDR2 sequences are SGHTA and FQGNSA. Trimming at V came to 1 base and at J to 8 bases, leaving 9 bases not matched to a gene. This CDR3 is 16 amino acids long. The CDR3 is CASSLGRWGQVEKLFF. As DNA, the CDR3 is TGTGCCAGCAGCTTAGGACGTTGGGGACAGGTGGAAAAACTGTTTTTT. The full variable domain, rest sourced from reference TRBV7-2 and TRBJ1-4, is GAGVSQSPSNKVTEKGKDVELRCDPISGHTALYWYRQSLGQGLEFLIYFQGNSAPDKSGLPSDRFSAERTGGSVSTLTIQRTQQEDSAVYLCASSLGRWGQVEKLFFGSGTQLSVL.

The chain combines TRBV27 with TRBJ1-1; possible D gene TRBD1, 6 bases. Trimming removed 5 bases at V and 7 bases at J, with 20 bases between. CDR3 length: 15 residues. Per the germline V gene, CDR1 is MNHEY and CDR2 is SMNVEV (reference sequence). The CDR3 sequence: CASSRDTLGRSEAFF. CDR3 sequence (DNA): TGTGCCAGCAGTCGGGACACCCTAGGACGCAGTGAAGCTTTCTTT.